This T cell receptor (beta chain) originates from a study of cytomegalovirus exposure and HLA in healthy donors. The repertoire was sequenced with immunoSEQ multiplex PCR; TCRdb's copy has only in-frame clones and lacks some. The sample consists of about 63,000 clones, roughly 90% of them appearing once. Trimming stripped 5 bases from V and 8 bases from J, with 21 bases between. The CDR3 consists of 16 residues. Germline values: CDR1 SEHNR, CDR2 FQNEAQ (reference sequence). The receptor's source is a woman aged 18-29 years in good health and CMV-seronegative. The chain is built from TRBV7-9 and TRBJ1-4; no firm D call. The source material was PBMCs. CDR3 residues: CASSPKRYWGGEKLFF. CDR3 DNA sequence: TGTGCCAGCAGCCCAAAGAGATATTGGGGAGGCGAAAAACTGTTTTTT.